The entry below describes one TCR beta chain. Germline CDR1 reads LGHDT; CDR2 reads YNNKEL (reference sequence). The CDR3 has 14 amino acids. V was pared by 7 bases and J by 3 bases, with 15 bases between. Per the study methods: Reference gene primer amplification gave nucleated cell count estimates. Sequencing used immunoSEQ multiplex PCR; TCRdb keeps in-frame clones, though not all of them. The DNA was the basis for D and trimming; V, J and clone size are from that table. The profile shows over 200,000 clones, over 70% of them singletons. The sample comes from a study of blood T cell repertoires in COVID-19. Background on the study: COVID-19 samples, acute and convalescent, were from the United States, Italy and Spain.

The clonotype comes from a man of 80 years or more with acute or convalescent COVID-19. The chain couples TRBV3-1 (or the pseudogene TRBV3-2) to TRBJ1-1; D gene uncertain. Material: peripheral blood. The CDR3 sequence: CASNFRWSDTEAFF. The CDR3 bases are TGTGCCAGCAATTTTCGTTGGTCGGACACTGAAGCTTTCTTT.